The source of this T cell receptor (beta chain) is a study of shared clonotypes between healthy human individuals (TCRdb year 2020). The study in broad terms: The cohort included a few men and a couple of women between 18 and 49 years of age. Per donor, three plates each were used for CD4 naive and CD4 memory, two for CD8 naive, and one for CD8 memory. The study deeply sequenced blood TCR repertoires of about five healthy adults to estimate repertoire size and the extent of clonotype sharing between individuals. Different laboratories and diverse techniques were used to prepare libraries and sequence TCR repertoires, to increase sequencing depth and limit assay-specific biases. Each donor's leukapheresis produced roughly between roughly 0.94 and 9.5 billion PBMCs.

The study at large found these results: Sampling was restricted to blood, and TCR repertoires in tissues likely differ from the TCR repertoires found in blood. Naive subsets generally had larger estimated clonotype richness than memory subsets did. Even with the large sequencing depth, rarefaction of the sorted-subset datasets indicated that sequencing was incomplete. Pairwise subsampling led to the expectation that sequencing depth would affect the degree of clonotype sharing among donors. Compared with non-shared clonotypes, the clonotypes found in all four sorted-subset donors had higher generation probabilities. Because the study included a small number of donors, the genetic and exposure-history diversity represented was limited. Approximately 5% of naive CD4, 3.5% of naive CD8, roughly 2.4% of memory CD4, and 0.4% of memory CD8 clonotypes were shared across a few donors.

Using the deep immunoSEQ assay, multiplex PCR amplified TCR CDR3 regions from genomic DNA. Extracted genomic DNA from each cell subset was spread evenly across all wells of several immunoSEQ 96-well plates, with each plate serving as a replicate. For sorted subsets, each replicate PCR was loaded with approximately 190 ng genomic DNA, equivalent to 32,000 or so T cell genomes. Purified libraries were quantified with a Qubit 3.0 fluorometer, sized on a Bioanalyzer 2100, and re-quantified with the KAPA Library Quantification kit. Every immunoSEQ 96-well plate was sequenced on a dedicated single-read 150-cycle Illumina NextSeq 550 flow cell. The study's processing was this. Because the immunoSEQ output included only junctional sequences and no quality scores, the filtering could not be the same as the filtering used for full-length reads. Sequences were annotated with PyIR, a Python wrapper for IgBLAST v1.9, and V/J genes and CDR3 were assigned using IMGT germline references. Any read was removed if the V/J assignment was weak (E-value above 1e-6), the CDR3 was missing, or the read contained stop codons, out-of-frame junctions, or ambiguous translated residues. V3J clonotypes were defined as sequences sharing the same inferred V gene, J gene, and CDR3 amino acid sequence. The percentage overlap between two repertoires was calculated by dividing the number of shared unique clonotypes by the size of the smaller repertoire. Three approaches were used to assess repertoire richness: RTK rarefaction, the Chao1 estimator, and Recon v2.1 estimates of unobserved clonotypes. For all TCRbeta clonotypes obtained by the gDNA method from a handful of donors, generation probabilities were computed with OLGA. TCRdb carries this immuneACCESS record with in-frame sequences only. Its versions omit some clonotypes, under half of them owing to an unresolved V gene in the studies checked, with the rest unexplained. For V, J and clone size, that table is used; D and trimming come from the DNA. The sample contains millions of clones, more than 85% of them found a single time. The ten top clones hold around 1.7% of the sample.

The germline V gene supplies CDR1 SGHRS and CDR2 YFSETQ. Measured from the cysteine to the phenylalanine, the CDR3 is 14 residues long. Just the 42-base CDR3 DNA is kept, in frame starting at base 1. Relative to germline, V is missing 2 bases and J is missing 2 bases, with 2 bases of the junction outside any gene match. CD8 naive samples were obtained by positive selection for CCR7 among CD45RO-negative cells, yielding a CD45RA+CCR7+ population from which TemRA cells were excluded. Healthy HIV-negative adults with no recently reported acute infections or vaccinations were included as donors. Every donor was a Caucasian adult residing in Nashville, Tennessee, USA. After blood collection by leukapheresis, PBMCs were isolated using Ficoll-Histopaque density gradient centrifugation and then cryopreserved in the vapor phase of liquid nitrogen. Analytical flow cytometry was used to check the purity and quantity of each magnetically sorted T cell population. Genomic DNA was isolated from every sorted fraction and measured by UV absorbance on a Nanodrop 2000c.

Turning to this clone: Its antigen remains undetermined. Per-base quality was not reported, and no clone a single base away is much larger than it.

The clonotype originates from a man aged 18 to 29 in good health. Some clones in this sample may be carry-over from other donors' samples. Recombination linked TRBV5-1 to TRBJ2-5, and TRBD2 matches 8 of the central bases. The specimen sequenced was naive CD8+ T cells from PBMCs. Reading the label with the study, this specimen's cell subset or site is: CD45RA+CCR7+. The CDR3 sequence is CASSFPSGQETQYF. In nucleotides, the sequence is TGCGCCAGCAGCTTTCCTAGCGGGCAAGAGACCCAGTACTTC.